This entry lists 30 T cell receptor beta chains sequenced from one sample in a study of cytomegalovirus exposure and HLA in healthy donors. The assay was immunoSEQ multiplex PCR, and TCRdb's table has in-frame clones only and misses some. This sample yields roughly 220,000 clones, of which around four fifths are seen a single time; over 13% belongs to the top ten. Material for sequencing was PBMCs. The receptor set was obtained from a woman in her thirties in good health and CMV-seropositive.

CDR3 sequence (DNA): TGTGCCAGTAGTATGGTGGCGGGAGGCGACTACGAGCAGTACTTC. This codes for CASSMVAGGDYEQYF. The chain carries TRBV19 and TRBJ2-7, with TRBD2 matching 8 bases. The CDR3 extends over 15 amino acids. Germline loops: CDR1 LNHDA, CDR2 SQIVND (reference sequence). V was clipped by 3 bases and J by 3 bases; unmatched bases: 7.

This clone was found a few times. V is TRBV6-1 and J is TRBJ2-5, with D perhaps matching TRBD2 (6 bases). The CDR3 is made up of 15 amino acids. Germline V gene lookup returns CDR1 MNHNS and CDR2 SASEGT. The V end lost 2 bases, the J end lost 1 base, and 11 bases lay between the germline ends. This chain's CDR3 is CASSELAGTQETQYF. The CDR3 DNA sequence: TGTGCCAGCAGTGAATTGGCGGGGACCCAAGAGACCCAGTACTTC.

The chain uses TRBV5-1 and TRBJ2-1, with 9 bases matching TRBD1. CDR1 and CDR2 (germline): SGHRS, YFSETQ. This CDR3 region has 15 residues. Germline trimming cut 0 bases from V and 4 bases from J; bases unmatched to any gene: 2. The CDR3 sequence is CASSLEGQGYNEQFF. CDR3 in DNA: TGCGCCAGCAGCTTGGAGGGACAGGGTTACAATGAGCAGTTCTTC.

The chain recombines TRBV30 with TRBJ1-2; TRBD1 matches at 7 bases. Trimming removed 3 bases from V and 5 bases from J; junction bases left unmatched: 6. This CDR3 is built from 13 residues. The germline V gene encodes CDR1 GTSNPN and CDR2 SVGIG (reference sequence). Here the CDR3 reads CAWRETGSYGYTF. CDR3 nucleotides: TGTGCCTGGAGAGAGACAGGGAGTTATGGCTACACCTTC.

This chain uses TRBV21-1 with TRBJ1-2; TRBD1 was called by the table and not checked on the DNA. TRBV21-1 counts as a pseudogene. The CDR3 runs 12 residues. CDR3 loop: CASIVRWYGYTF. For the CDR3, the DNA is TGTGCCAGCATTGTCAGATGGTATGGCTACACCTTC.

This chain connects TRBV6-5 to TRBJ2-7, with TRBD1 identical over 8 bases. In germline, CDR1 is MNHEY, CDR2 SVGAGI. This CDR3 is built from 14 residues. V gave up 4 bases and J gave up 3 bases; unmatched junction bases: 5. The CDR3 region is CASSSGQVLYEQYF. Written as DNA, the CDR3 is TGTGCCAGCAGTTCGGGACAGGTTCTCTACGAGCAGTACTTC.

The rearrangement links TRBV2 to TRBJ2-1; TRBD2 agrees at 7 bases. The trim removed 6 bases at V and 0 bases at J, leaving 5 bases unmatched. This CDR3 spans 15 amino acids. Germline CDR1 and CDR2: SNHLY and FYNNEI. The CDR3 nucleotides read TGTGCCAGCAGCCCCCTAGCGGACTCCTACAATGAGCAGTTCTTC. Translating it yields CASSPLADSYNEQFF.

V is TRBV5-1 and J is TRBJ2-1; D possibly corresponds to TRBD2 (6 bases). Germline V CDR1 and CDR2: SGHRS, YFSETQ. This CDR3 has 13 residues. With 5 bases removed from V and 5 bases from J, the gap between germline ends came to 11 bases. CDR3 DNA sequence: TGCGCCAGCAGACGGGACTCGGACAATGAGCAGTTCTTC. Amino acids: CASRRDSDNEQFF.

The J gene is TRBJ1-1, the V gene TRBV6-5; possibly TRBD1 for D (5 bases). The CDR3 has 15 amino acids. Germline assignment: CDR1 MNHEY and CDR2 SVGAGI. Trimming stripped 8 bases from V and 1 base from J, with 17 bases between. CDR3 bases: TGTGCCAGCGCCCGGGGCACCGCCTCGAACACTGAAGCTTTCTTT. Residues: CASARGTASNTEAFF.

V usage is TRBV10-2 and J usage is TRBJ2-7; D not certain. This CDR3 has 13 amino acids. Germline V gene sequence: CDR1 WSHSY, CDR2 SAAADI. The V and J ends lost 4 bases and 2 bases respectively, with 9 bases between them. CDR3 DNA sequence: TGCGCCAGCAGTGGCGCGGAAACCTACGAGCAGTACTTC. Its protein product is CASSGAETYEQYF.

The chain combines TRBV6-6 with TRBJ2-2; D not resolved. Germline CDR1 is MNHNY and CDR2 is SVGAGI (reference sequence). The CDR3 spans 14 residues. The ends were cut back, 2 bases at V and 2 bases at J, with 6 bases in the middle. DNA of the CDR3: TGTGCCAGCAGTTACCAACCTAACACCGGGGAGCTGTTTTTT. It codes for CASSYQPNTGELFF.

The genes are TRBV11-2 and TRBJ2-7, with D hard to call. The CDR3 spans 12 residues. V gave up 3 bases and J gave up 7 bases, with 10 bases separating them. Germline V lookup: CDR1 SGHAT, CDR2 FQNNGV. CDR3 region: CASSFNLREQYF. The CDR3 DNA sequence: TGTGCCAGCAGCTTCAATTTGAGGGAGCAGTACTTC.

This chain connects TRBV7-8 to TRBJ2-1; D is tentatively TRBD1 or TRBD2 (5 bases each). The CDR3 loop spans 13 amino acids. Trimming shortened V by 5 bases and J by 6 bases, and 11 bases separated the two germline ends. CDR1 and CDR2 (germline): SGHVS, FQNEAQ. CDR3 residues: CASSPGTLNEQFF. The CDR3 DNA is TGTGCCAGCAGCCCCGGGACCCTCAATGAGCAGTTCTTC.

The CDR3 bases are TGTGCCAGCAGCCAACAGGGAGGTGGGCCCCACGAGCAGTACTTC. This gives the protein CASSQQGGGPHEQYF. This chain links TRBV5-4 with TRBJ2-7; possibly TRBD1 or TRBD2 for D (6 bases each). Looked up from germline, CDR1 is SGHNT and CDR2 is YYREEE (reference sequence). This CDR3 is built from 15 residues. V lost 4 bases and J lost 5, with 19 bases in between. Drawing the rest from reference TRBV5-4 and TRBJ2-7, the complete variable domain is ETGVTQSPTHLIKTRGQQVTLRCSSQSGHNTVSWYQQALGQGPQFIFQYYREEENGRGNFPPRFSGLQFPNYSSELNVNALELDDSALYLCASSQQGGGPHEQYFGPGTRLTVT.

This rearrangement joins TRBV4-1 to TRBJ1-2, with a tentative D call TRBD1 (5 bases). V was shortened by 4 bases and J by 4 bases, with 13 bases between the two germline ends. This CDR3 is 14 amino acids long. The germline CDR1 and CDR2 sequences are MGHRA and YSYEKL. CDR3 loop: CASSPSGTAYGYTF. DNA for the CDR3: TGCGCCAGCAGCCCTTCCGGGACGGCCTATGGCTACACCTTC.

This clone was found a few times. The rearrangement joins TRBV4-3 to TRBJ2-7; D remains unclear. Germline CDR1 and CDR2: LGHNA and YSLEER. V lost 1 base to trimming and J lost 6 bases, with 10 bases between them. The CDR3 is made up of 13 amino acids. This CDR3 reads CASSQALSGEQYF. DNA for the CDR3: TGCGCCAGCAGCCAAGCCCTGTCCGGCGAGCAGTACTTC.

As DNA, the CDR3 is TGTGCCTGCCCACAGGGCTCGAGCTCCTACGAGCAGTACTTC. The encoded protein is CACPQGSSSYEQYF. The V gene is TRBV30, the J gene TRBJ2-7; tentative D call: TRBD1 (6 bases). This CDR3 spans 14 amino acids. Deletions cut 6 bases from V and 0 bases from J, with 15 bases between. The germline V gene encodes CDR1 GTSNPN and CDR2 SVGIG (reference sequence).

The rearrangement links TRBV10-3 to TRBJ2-1; TRBD2 matches at 11 bases. The V and J ends lost 3 bases and 9 bases, in that order; junction bases with no gene match: 7. This CDR3 comprises 15 residues. Germline V gene data show CDR1 as ENHRY and CDR2 as SYGVKD. The CDR3 DNA reads as TGTGCCATCAGTGACTCATCCGGGACTAGCGGTGAGCAGTTCTTC. Encoded protein: CAISDSSGTSGEQFF.

The CDR3 loop is CASSLGPSSGNTIYF. CDR3 bases: TGCGCCAGCAGCTTGGGCCCGTCCTCTGGAAACACCATATATTTT. This chain uses TRBV5-1 with TRBJ1-3; the D is unclear. Germline lookup yields CDR1 SGHRS and CDR2 YFSETQ. Between the trimmed V and J ends, which lost 0 bases and 0 bases, there was a span of 7 bases. This CDR3 comprises 15 residues.

The chain couples TRBV27 to TRBJ1-1, with TRBD1 matching 9 bases. Germline V gene data show CDR1 as MNHEY and CDR2 as SMNVEV (reference sequence). V shed 5 bases, J shed 5 bases, and the junction held 9 bases outside the gene matches. There are 15 residues in the CDR3. The CDR3 sequence: CASSARDRARTEAFF. The DNA for the CDR3 is TGTGCCAGCAGTGCCCGGGACAGGGCGCGGACTGAAGCTTTCTTT.

The chain links TRBV30 to TRBJ2-3; D not resolved. This CDR3 spans 12 amino acids. From germline, CDR1 is GTSNPN and CDR2 SVGIG (reference sequence). The V gene lost 5 bases and the J gene lost 2 bases, with 8 bases spanning the gap. As DNA, the CDR3 is TGTGCCTGGCTCCTCCCCACAGATACGCAGTATTTT. Encoded protein: CAWLLPTDTQYF.

This clone was recorded a few times. V and J are TRBV6-1 and TRBJ1-5, with D uncertain. The V and J ends lost 3 bases and 2 bases respectively, with 8 bases between them. The germline gives CDR1 MNHNS, CDR2 SASEGT. The CDR3 has 14 amino acids. The CDR3 here is CASSDGDGNQPQHF. Here the CDR3 DNA reads TGTGCCAGCAGTGACGGGGATGGCAATCAGCCCCAGCATTTT.

The gene calls are TRBV30 and TRBJ1-1; weak D call: TRBD1 (5 bases). The CDR3 runs to 10 residues. CDR1 and CDR2 from the germline V gene are GTSNPN and SVGIG (reference sequence). CDR3 sequence reads: CAQGRTEAFF. The CDR3 DNA is TGTGCGCAGGGTCGCACTGAAGCTTTCTTT.

The chain carries TRBV6-5 and TRBJ1-5, with D hard to call. The CDR3 is 13 amino acids. Trimming left V 6 bases short and J 3 bases short, with 9 bases between. Germline loops: CDR1 MNHEY, CDR2 SVGAGI. CDR3 sequence: CASRGSHNQPQHF. The CDR3 DNA reads TGTGCCAGCAGAGGGTCTCACAATCAGCCCCAGCATTTT.

V usage is TRBV28 and J usage is TRBJ2-5; 8 bases align to TRBD1. The CDR3 is made up of 14 amino acids. V lost 7 bases and J lost 5; bases outside the gene matches: 9. Germline CDR1 MDHEN, CDR2 SYDVKM. The CDR3 DNA reads as TGTGCCAGCATTGAGGAGACAGGGGAGGAGACCCAGTACTTC. This gives the protein CASIEETGEETQYF.

The chain has TRBV6-1 and TRBJ2-7, with 9 bases identical to TRBD2. The germline gives CDR1 MNHNS, CDR2 SASEGT. The J segment lost 3 bases and the V segment lost 2 bases, leaving 8 bases of the junction unmatched. The CDR3 loop spans 16 amino acids. This CDR3 reads CASSERPGTSSYEQYF. CDR3 in DNA: TGTGCCAGCAGTGAACGACCCGGGACTAGCAGCTACGAGCAGTACTTC.

The chain combines TRBV6-5 with TRBJ1-1; D possibly corresponds to TRBD1 (5 bases). This CDR3 contains 12 residues. CDR1 MNHEY and CDR2 SVGAGI come from the germline V gene. Trimming removed 4 bases at V and 6 bases at J, with 9 bases between. The CDR3 nucleotides are TGTGCCAGCAGTTCCGGGGGGGCTGAAGCTTTCTTT. Residues: CASSSGGAEAFF.

The V and J genes are TRBV30 and TRBJ1-4, with D possibly TRBD1 on 5 matching bases. The ends were cut back, 1 base at V and 6 bases at J, with 12 bases in the middle. The CDR3 is 14 amino acids. From germline, CDR1 is GTSNPN and CDR2 SVGIG (reference sequence). CDR3 DNA sequence: TGTGCCTGGAGTGCCGGGGGTGGGGATGAAAAACTGTTTTTT. It translates to CAWSAGGGDEKLFF.

The genes are TRBV30 and TRBJ1-1; the match to TRBD1 covers 9 bases. The CDR3 is 13 residues long. V lost 5 bases and J lost 0; bases outside the gene matches: 1. The germline CDR1 and CDR2 sequences are GTSNPN and SVGIG (reference sequence). The CDR3 region is CAWGTGLNTEAFF. Here the CDR3 DNA reads TGTGCCTGGGGGACAGGGTTGAACACTGAAGCTTTCTTT.

The gene calls are TRBV14 and TRBJ1-2; TRBD1 aligns across 8 bases. The CDR3 spans 16 residues. Germline CDR1 is SGHDN and CDR2 is FVKESK. Losses at the gene ends were 4 bases for V and 4 bases for J; bases not matched to a gene: 11. The CDR3 nucleotides read TGTGCCAGCAGCCGGGACAGGTGGGGGAGGCTCTATGGCTACACCTTC. Its translation: CASSRDRWGRLYGYTF. The complete variable domain, with remaining parts taken from reference TRBV14 and TRBJ1-2, reads EAGVTQFPSHSVIEKGQTVTLRCDPISGHDNLYWYRRVMGKEIKFLLHFVKESKQDESGMPNNRFLAERTGGTYSTLKVQPAELEDSGVYFCASSRDRWGRLYGYTFGSGTRLTVV.